This record looks at one T cell receptor beta chain sequence and its context. Antigen: not known. This specimen comes from a study of T cell repertoires in cytomegalovirus infection. Looking at the study overall: Shared public TCR beta signatures pointed to both CMV infection and a matching HLA type. Study results and limitations: Summed public TCR beta family frequency identified CMV carriers bearing the relevant HLA. In two of eight donors, the top clonotype was HLA-C-restricted CMV-specific.

One entry per CDR3 protein, called by TCRdb with MiXCR from the reads. Of around 740,000 distinct CDR3 sequences detected, about 40% appear once; the ten largest clones hold 2.8%. Between the trimmed V and J ends, which lost 2 bases and 3 bases, there was a span of 8 bases. The germline CDR1 and CDR2 sequences are SGHRS and YFSETQ. This CDR3 has 13 residues. This chain joins TRBV5-1 and TRBJ1-1; no reliable D call. This sequence was found in a human donor in good health (CMV status not recorded). Some clones in this sample may be carry-over from other donors' samples. The sample comprised PBMCs. The CDR3 bases are TGCGCCAGCAGCTTACTATCGGACACTGAAGCTTTCTTT. Translating gives CASSLLSDTEAFF. The full variable domain, in which reference TRBV5-1 and TRBJ1-1 provide the parts outside the CDR3, is KAGVTQTPRYLIKTRGQQVTLSCSPISGHRSVSWYQQTPGQGLQFLFEYFSETQRNKGNFPGRFSGRQFSNSRSEMNVSTLELGDSALYLCASSLLSDTEAFFGQGTRLTVV.